The 26 T cell receptor beta chains given below trace back to one sample, sequenced in a study of blood T cells in healthy people across ages. The use of a sample-barcoded 5' primer and a J-beta primer mix characterized a second PCR of roughly 6 to 11 cycles. TCRdb processed the 5' RACE reads anew with MiXCR; each CDR3 protein has one entry. The data hold 550,000 to 750,000 distinct CDR3 sequences, with 21% observed a single time. The sample was blood. The source is a man in his 70s in good health.

This clonotype was counted between two and nine times. The rearrangement links TRBV9 to TRBJ2-5; D is uncertain. The ends were cut back, 7 bases at V and 1 base at J, with 17 bases in the middle. CDR3 length: 15 residues. CDR1 is SGDLS and CDR2 is YYNGEE in the germline V gene. The CDR3 nucleotides are TGTGCCAGCGCCTTCCGTCCAGGCAGCCAAGAGACCCAGTACTTC. Translated, it gives CASAFRPGSQETQYF.

This clonotype appeared many times. The chain links TRBV10-3 to TRBJ2-5; TRBD2 is a possible D gene (5 bases). Germline CDR1 reads ENHRY; CDR2 reads SYGVKD. V was pared by 6 bases and J by 1 base, with 12 bases between. The CDR3 sequence is 14 residues long. This CDR3 reads CAIRDLAPQETQYF. DNA of the CDR3: TGTGCCATCAGGGATCTAGCTCCCCAAGAGACCCAGTACTTC.

This clonotype was seen more than once but under ten times. This chain joins TRBV4-1 and TRBJ2-7; 10 bases line up with TRBD2. CDR3 length equals 15 residues. With 2 bases clipped from V and 2 bases from J, the junction kept 3 bases outside the gene matches. Germline CDR1 reads MGHRA; CDR2 reads YSYEKL. The CDR3 is CASSQPGLATYEQYF. CDR3 bases: TGCGCCAGCAGCCAACCGGGACTAGCGACCTACGAGCAGTACTTC.

The J gene is TRBJ1-5, the V gene TRBV12-3 or TRBV12-4, with a possible D match to TRBD1 (5 bases). There are 14 residues in the CDR3. Trimming took off 5 bases at V and 9 bases at J, with 17 bases between the two ends. The CDR3 DNA reads TGTGCCAGCAGTCCAAGGGCAGGGTCGGCGCCCCAGCATTTT. It codes for CASSPRAGSAPQHF.

The table lists this clonotype with a few counts. The V gene is TRBV7-2, the J gene TRBJ2-1; TRBD2 agrees at 9 bases. V was clipped by 6 bases and J by 7 bases; unmatched bases: 4. Germline V gene lookup returns CDR1 SGHTA and CDR2 FQGNSA. The CDR3 length is 13 residues. CDR3 protein: CASRVAGENEQFF. In nucleotides, the CDR3 is TGTGCCAGCAGGGTAGCGGGAGAGAATGAGCAGTTCTTC.

The chain employs TRBV10-2 and TRBJ1-6; D gene unclear. V dropped 0 bases and J dropped 7 bases, with 7 bases sitting between them. Germline V gives CDR1 WSHSY, CDR2 SAAADI. CDR3 size: 14 residues. The CDR3 region has the DNA TGCGCCAGCAGTGAGTCAGGGCCGAATTCACCCCTCCACTTT. This gives the protein CASSESGPNSPLHF.

This clonotype was counted a few times. The chain is built from TRBV6-6 and TRBJ2-7; D is undetermined. Germline CDR1 MNHNY, CDR2 SVGAGI (reference sequence). The CDR3 extends over 13 amino acids. V was trimmed by 5 bases and J by 7 bases, leaving 15 bases between them. CDR3 in amino acids: CASSNNPLGEQYF. Written as DNA, the CDR3 is TGTGCCAGCAGTAATAATCCCTTAGGGGAGCAGTACTTC.

This clonotype was seen a handful of times. CDR3 amino acids: CASSPQGLDQPQHF. The CDR3 coding sequence is TGTGCCAGCTCACCCCAGGGGTTGGATCAGCCCCAGCATTTT. The chain has TRBV18 and TRBJ1-5, with D perhaps matching TRBD1 (6 bases). The length of the CDR3 is 14 residues. Per the germline V gene, CDR1 is KGHSH and CDR2 is LQKENI. V was trimmed by 3 bases and J by 5 bases, leaving 11 bases between them.

This chain uses TRBV20-1 with TRBJ2-1; either TRBD1 or TRBD2 may supply D (5 bases each). This CDR3 is 16 amino acids long. V was cut by 5 bases and J by 4 bases, with 21 bases left in between. Germline V CDR1 and CDR2: DFQATT, SNEGSKA (reference sequence). This CDR3 reads CSAPPQGRIIYNEQFF. CDR3 coding DNA: TGCAGTGCTCCGCCGCAGGGACGGATAATTTACAATGAGCAGTTCTTC.

This clonotype was seen only a few times. This chain joins TRBV11-2 and TRBJ1-3, with D possibly being TRBD1 (6 bases). CDR3 length equals 14 residues. V was pared by 5 bases and J by 4 bases, with 12 bases between. Germline assignment: CDR1 SGHAT and CDR2 FQNNGV. This chain's CDR3 is CASSPRTEGNTIYF. CDR3 nucleotides: TGTGCCAGCAGCCCCCGGACAGAAGGAAACACCATATATTTT.

This clonotype came up a few times. The CDR3 coding sequence is TGCAGTGCTAGAGGGTCAATACTAGCGGACTACAATGAGCAGTTCTTC. Protein sequence: CSARGSILADYNEQFF. The V and J genes are TRBV20-1 and TRBJ2-1; TRBD2 matches at 8 bases. Germline assignment: CDR1 DFQATT and CDR2 SNEGSKA (reference sequence). The V gene end was trimmed by 1 base and the J gene end by 3 bases; junction bases not matched to a gene: 8. The CDR3 contains 16 residues.

This clonotype was seen more than once but under ten times. V is TRBV5-1 and J is TRBJ2-5, with TRBD2 identical over 8 bases. This CDR3 comprises 13 residues. Germline CDR1 reads SGHRS; CDR2 reads YFSETQ. J lost 5 bases, V lost 3 bases, and 3 bases had no gene match. The chain's CDR3 is CASSYGGDETQYF. The CDR3 region has the DNA TGCGCCAGCAGCTACGGGGGGGATGAGACCCAGTACTTC.

This clonotype was observed many times. This chain joins TRBV28 and TRBJ2-5, with D unclear. CDR3 length: 11 residues. Trimming stripped 4 bases from V and 5 bases from J, with 5 bases between. In germline, CDR1 is MDHEN, CDR2 SYDVKM. The CDR3 loop is CASSWRETQYF. The CDR3 nucleotides are TGTGCCAGCAGTTGGCGGGAGACCCAGTACTTC.

This clonotype was seen only a few times. V is TRBV7-9 and J is TRBJ1-4; no reliable D call. The germline V gene encodes CDR1 SEHNR and CDR2 FQNEAQ (reference sequence). The V end was cut by 5 bases, the J end by 8 bases, with 18 bases between. This CDR3 is 15 amino acids long. The DNA of the CDR3 is TGTGCCAGCAGCCAACATCCACTGGGTGGAGAAAAACTGTTTTTT. Protein sequence: CASSQHPLGGEKLFF.

This clonotype was seen only a few times. The J gene is TRBJ1-5, the V gene TRBV12-3 or TRBV12-4; 9 positions match TRBD1. J gave up 4 bases and V 2 bases, and 3 bases lay outside the gene matches. This CDR3 has 15 amino acids. The chain's CDR3 is CASSLLGQGNQPQHF. CDR3 DNA: TGTGCCAGCAGTTTACTTGGACAGGGGAATCAGCCCCAGCATTTT.

The chain employs TRBV25-1 and TRBJ2-2; tentative D call: TRBD1 (5 bases). Germline V gene lookup returns CDR1 MGHDK and CDR2 SYGVNS. V shed 3 bases and J shed 0 bases, with 11 bases lying between them. The CDR3 has 16 residues. The CDR3 DNA sequence: TGTGCCAGCAGTGAGGGGCTCAGTGCGAACACCGGGGAGCTGTTTTTT. Encoded protein: CASSEGLSANTGELFF.

This clonotype was counted a few times. V and J are TRBV24-1 and TRBJ2-1; 10 bases align to TRBD2. The CDR3 spans 15 residues. Germline V gives CDR1 KGHDR, CDR2 SFDVKD. V dropped 3 bases and J dropped 4; count of bases not matched to a gene: 2. CDR3 residues: CATSDQLAGYNEQFF. The CDR3 bases are TGTGCCACCAGTGATCAACTAGCGGGATACAATGAGCAGTTCTTC.

The rearrangement links TRBV12-3 or TRBV12-4 to TRBJ1-5, with 8 bases aligning to TRBD1. Trimming cost V 10 bases and J 2 bases; bases outside gene matches: 4. This CDR3 has 13 residues. The CDR3 reads CATQGGGNQPQHF. The DNA of the CDR3 is TGTGCCACACAGGGGGGCGGCAATCAGCCCCAGCATTTT.

With regard to this clonotype: Relative to the germline gene, one junction end is altered; a read error may explain this. The V call is TRBV3-1, the J call TRBJ2-3; D is unclear. Looked up from germline, CDR1 is LGHDT and CDR2 is YNNKEL (reference sequence). CDR3 size: 17 residues. The CDR3 DNA reads TGTGCCGGCAGCCCGACGGAAGGGCGCCTCAGCACAGATACGCAGTATTTT. Translating it yields CAGSPTEGRLSTDTQYF.

The chain has TRBV25-1 and TRBJ1-1; D possibly corresponds to TRBD1 (6 bases). The CDR3 is 16 residues long. Germline lookup yields CDR1 MGHDK and CDR2 SYGVNS. V dropped 5 bases and J dropped 6 bases, with 22 bases sitting between them. CDR3 sequence: CASSSLRQGSRAEAFF. The CDR3 nucleotides read TGTGCCAGCAGTTCTTTGAGGCAGGGGTCTCGCGCTGAAGCTTTCTTT.

This rearrangement joins TRBV27 to TRBJ2-5, with 10 nucleotides matching TRBD2. The tail of the sequence fits TRBJ2-1 better, so the J call may be wrong. Germline V gene data show CDR1 as MNHEY and CDR2 as SMNVEV (reference sequence). This CDR3 region has 14 residues. DNA of the CDR3: TGTGCCAGCATGGGACTAGCGAGTTACAATGAGCAGTTCTTC. Encoded protein: CASMGLASYNEQFF.

This clonotype was seen a handful of times. The chain carries TRBV6-4 and TRBJ2-5; 7 bases match TRBD2. The CDR3 spans 11 residues. Germline V gene data show CDR1 as MRHNA and CDR2 as SNTAGT. V lost 6 bases to trimming and J lost 14 bases; unmatched junction nucleotides: 9. The CDR3 nucleotides are TGTGCCAGCAGGCGGGGGAGGAAGGGCTACTTC. It encodes CASRRGRKGYF.

This clonotype occurred a few times. The chain is built from TRBV20-1 and TRBJ2-3; D is tentatively TRBD1 or TRBD2 (5 bases each). The CDR3 totals 15 residues. Between the trimmed V and J ends, which lost 1 base and 0 bases, there was a span of 11 bases. The germline V gene encodes CDR1 DFQATT and CDR2 SNEGSKA (reference sequence). In DNA, the CDR3 is TGCAGTGCTAGAGTTTGGGACGGCAGCACAGATACGCAGTATTTT. It is translated as CSARVWDGSTDTQYF.

The table lists this clonotype with a few counts. This chain connects TRBV7-2 to TRBJ1-5; maybe TRBD1 (5 bases). Trimming cost V 5 bases and J 1 base, with 12 bases left between them. The V gene's germline CDR1 is SGHTA and CDR2 FQGNSA. This CDR3 is 15 amino acids long. For the CDR3, the DNA is TGTGCCAGCAGCCCCAATACAGGCAGCAATCAGCCCCAGCATTTT. Translation: CASSPNTGSNQPQHF. Drawing the rest from reference TRBV7-2 and TRBJ1-5, the complete variable domain is GAGVSQSPSNKVTEKGKDVELRCDPISGHTALYWYRQSLGQGLEFLIYFQGNSAPDKSGLPSDRFSAERTGGSVSTLTIQRTQQEDSAVYLCASSPNTGSNQPQHFGDGTRLSIL.

This chain links TRBV6-2 or TRBV6-3 with TRBJ1-5, with 7 bases identical to TRBD1. CDR3 length: 16 amino acids. Per the germline V gene, CDR1 is MNHEY and CDR2 is SVGEGT. With V trimmed by 7 bases and J by 0 bases, 9 bases remained unmatched. Written as DNA, the CDR3 is TGTGCCAGCACCAAGGACAGGACCTCTAGCAATCAGCCCCAGCATTTT. It encodes CASTKDRTSSNQPQHF.

The V call is TRBV18, the J call TRBJ1-1; D is possibly TRBD1 (6 bases). This CDR3 has 14 amino acids. V was clipped by 3 bases and J by 1 base, with 9 bases between them. The V gene's germline CDR1 is KGHSH and CDR2 LQKENI. CDR3 residues: CASSPGQTNTEAFF. CDR3 bases: TGTGCCAGCTCACCGGGACAAACGAACACTGAAGCTTTCTTT.